Shown below are 5 T cell receptor beta chains from a single sample sequenced in a study of OX40 agonist ivuxolimab in advanced cancers. Assay: immunoSEQ multiplex PCR; the TCRdb copy retains only in-frame clones and omits some. The profile shows some 44,000 clones, around 89% of them singletons. This sample comprised CD4+ or CD8+ T cells sorted from blood, obtained in a trial of the OX40 agonist ivuxolimab. The receptors were gathered from an adult with an advanced solid tumor such as melanoma, head and neck, liver or kidney cancer.

The genes are TRBV4-3 and TRBJ1-3; no clear D. Germline V CDR1 and CDR2: LGHNA, YSLEER. CDR3 size: 14 residues. Trimming stripped 0 bases from V and 4 bases from J, with 7 bases between. The CDR3 reads CASSQDRQGNTIYF. The CDR3 coding sequence is TGCGCCAGCAGCCAAGATAGGCAGGGAAACACCATATATTTT.

This chain links TRBV2 with TRBJ1-1, with 7 bases matching TRBD1. The CDR3 has 13 amino acids. CDR1 and CDR2 from the germline V gene are SNHLY and FYNNEI. With V trimmed by 8 bases and J by 1 base, 4 bases remained unmatched. The CDR3 DNA reads TGTGCCAGCGGGGGACAGCAGAACACTGAAGCTTTCTTT. Amino acids: CASGGQQNTEAFF.

The V and J genes are TRBV28 and TRBJ1-3; possibly TRBD1 for D (5 bases). Germline V lookup: CDR1 MDHEN, CDR2 SYDVKM. The CDR3 length is 14 residues. Trimming removed 7 bases from V and 2 bases from J, with 12 bases in between. The CDR3 is CASTVRATGNTIYF. DNA for the CDR3: TGTGCCAGCACCGTCAGGGCAACTGGAAACACCATATATTTT.

The chain uses TRBV7-2 and TRBJ1-3; D is ambiguous. This CDR3 has 14 amino acids. The germline V gene has CDR1 SGHTA and CDR2 FQGNSA. V was cut by 2 bases and J by 4 bases, with 9 bases left in between. CDR3 in DNA: TGTGCCAGCAGCTTAATCTTAGAGGGAAACACCATATATTTT. It yields the protein CASSLILEGNTIYF.

The DNA of the CDR3 is TGTGCCAGTAGTATAGCCAGCAATCAGCCCCAGCATTTT. It translates to CASSIASNQPQHF. This sequence joins TRBV19 and TRBJ1-5, with D hard to call. The V and J ends lost 1 base and 1 base respectively, with 2 bases between them. Germline V gives CDR1 LNHDA, CDR2 SQIVND (reference sequence). The CDR3 has 13 residues.